This T cell receptor beta chain was identified in a study of T cell repertoires in cytomegalovirus infection. As for the study in general: Alongside well-studied HLA-B-restricted CMV epitopes, recently identified HLA-C-restricted CMV epitopes were also used.

MiXCR was run by TCRdb on the reads, yielding one entry per CDR3 protein. The table shows approximately 990,000 distinct CDR3 sequences, with about 33% occurring only once. Study observations and caveats: Cumulated frequencies of public TCR beta families served to identify carriers of CMV plus the relevant HLA. HLA-C-restricted TCR beta clonotypes specific for CMV led the ex vivo response.

In the case of this clonotype: What it binds is unknown.

Trimming removed 2 bases at V and 6 bases at J, with 7 bases between. The CDR3 is 12 residues long. Germline V gives CDR1 KGHDR, CDR2 SFDVKD. The chain has TRBV24-1 and TRBJ2-7, with a weak D call TRBD1 (6 bases). The input for sequencing was cultured CD8+ T cells from PBMCs, taken from culture after CMV antigen stimulation. The TCR was taken from a human donor in good health (CMV status not recorded). Some clones in this sample may be carry-over from other donors' samples. For the CDR3, the DNA is TGTGCCACCAGTGATTCCAGGGGCGAGCAGTACTTC. Protein product: CATSDSRGEQYF.